One T cell receptor beta chain is described in this entry. Its antigen is unidentified. The data were taken from a study of blood T cells in healthy people across ages. Points from the study as a whole: Diversity of TCR beta per million T cells declined in a roughly linear way with age. Long-lived donors had more naive CD4+ cells and higher diversity than aged donors.

The authors drew approximately 9 milliliters of peripheral blood from each donor. The CDR3 contains 15 residues. Between the trimmed V and J ends, which lost 2 bases and 4 bases, there was a span of 14 bases. The germline gives CDR1 LGHDT, CDR2 YNNKEL (reference sequence). The use of a sample-barcoded 5' primer and a J-beta primer mix characterized a second PCR of 7 to 11 cycles. TCRdb analysed the 5' RACE reads with MiXCR anew, one entry per CDR3 protein. The repertoire holds 1.5 million to 2 million distinct CDR3 sequences, with under 30% as singletons. This TCR derives from a young woman in good health. What was sequenced was blood. This chain joins TRBV3-1 and TRBJ2-5, with D perhaps matching TRBD1 (6 bases). The CDR3 coding sequence is TGTGCCAGCAGCCAACGAGGACAGAGAGGAGAGACCCAGTACTTC. It specifies CASSQRGQRGETQYF.